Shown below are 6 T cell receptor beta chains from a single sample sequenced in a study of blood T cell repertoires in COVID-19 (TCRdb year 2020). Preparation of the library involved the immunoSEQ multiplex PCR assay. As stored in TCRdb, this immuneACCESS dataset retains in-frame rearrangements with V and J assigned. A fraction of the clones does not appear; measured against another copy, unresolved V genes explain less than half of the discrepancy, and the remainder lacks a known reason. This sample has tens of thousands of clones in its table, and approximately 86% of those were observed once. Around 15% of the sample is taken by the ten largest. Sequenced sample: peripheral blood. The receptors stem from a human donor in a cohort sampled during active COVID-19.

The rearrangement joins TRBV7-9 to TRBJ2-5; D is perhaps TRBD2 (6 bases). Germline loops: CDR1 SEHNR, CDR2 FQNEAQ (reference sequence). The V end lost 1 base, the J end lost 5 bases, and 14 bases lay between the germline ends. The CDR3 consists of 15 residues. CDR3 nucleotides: TGTGCCAGCAGCTTAGGCGGCGGGATTAGGGAGACCCAGTACTTC. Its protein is CASSLGGGIRETQYF.

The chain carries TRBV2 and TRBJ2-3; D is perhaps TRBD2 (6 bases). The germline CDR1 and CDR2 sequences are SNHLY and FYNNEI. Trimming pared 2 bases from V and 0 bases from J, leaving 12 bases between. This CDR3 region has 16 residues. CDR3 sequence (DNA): TGTGCCAGCAGTGAACTAGGGGCGGGAAGCACAGATACGCAGTATTTT. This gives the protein CASSELGAGSTDTQYF. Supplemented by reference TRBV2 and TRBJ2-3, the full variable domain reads EPEVTQTPSHQVTQMGQEVILRCVPISNHLYFYWYRQILGQKVEFLVSFYNNEISEKSEIFDDQFSVERPDGSNFTLKIRSTKLEDSAMYFCASSELGAGSTDTQYFGPGTRLTVL.

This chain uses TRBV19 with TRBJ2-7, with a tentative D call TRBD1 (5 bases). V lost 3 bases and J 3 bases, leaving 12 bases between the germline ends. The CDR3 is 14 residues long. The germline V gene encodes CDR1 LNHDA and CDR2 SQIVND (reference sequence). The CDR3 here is CASSIQPGNYEQYF. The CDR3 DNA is TGTGCCAGTAGTATCCAGCCAGGGAACTACGAGCAGTACTTC.

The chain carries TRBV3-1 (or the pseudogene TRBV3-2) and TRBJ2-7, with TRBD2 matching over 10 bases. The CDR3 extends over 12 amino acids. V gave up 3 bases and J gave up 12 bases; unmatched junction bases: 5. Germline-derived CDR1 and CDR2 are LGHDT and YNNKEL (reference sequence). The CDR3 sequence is CASSHPGLALYF. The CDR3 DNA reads TGTGCCAGCAGCCATCCGGGACTAGCGCTGTACTTC.

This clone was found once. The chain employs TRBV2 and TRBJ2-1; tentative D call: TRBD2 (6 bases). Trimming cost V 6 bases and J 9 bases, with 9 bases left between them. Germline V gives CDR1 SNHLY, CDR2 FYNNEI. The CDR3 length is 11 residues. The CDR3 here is CASRGGSEQFF. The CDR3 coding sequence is TGTGCCAGCAGGGGAGGAAGTGAGCAGTTCTTC.

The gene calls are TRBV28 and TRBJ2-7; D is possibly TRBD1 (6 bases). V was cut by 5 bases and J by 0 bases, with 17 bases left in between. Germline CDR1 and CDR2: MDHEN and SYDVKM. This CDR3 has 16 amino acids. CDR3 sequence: CASSDPRGPNSYEQYF. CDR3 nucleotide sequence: TGTGCCAGCAGTGATCCCAGGGGTCCTAACTCCTACGAGCAGTACTTC.